These 28 T cell receptor beta chains share one sample of origin, sequenced in a study of cytomegalovirus exposure and HLA in healthy donors. The repertoire was sequenced with immunoSEQ multiplex PCR; TCRdb's copy has only in-frame clones and lacks some. The table records approximately 210,000 clones, roughly 82% of them present only once. The source material was PBMCs. The receptors were sampled from a woman under 30 in good health and CMV-seronegative.

On this clone: A read error may produce the germline difference seen at one junction end. V usage is TRBV7-2 and J usage is TRBJ2-7, with a possible D match to TRBD2 (5 bases). This CDR3 has 14 residues. The germline CDR1 and CDR2 sequences are SGHTA and FQGNSA. The CDR3 here is CASTLNGVAYEQYF. The CDR3 DNA sequence: TGTGCCAGCACCTTAAACGGGGTCGCCTACGAGCAGTACTTC.

The chain combines TRBV14 with TRBJ1-2; 8 bases line up with TRBD1. The CDR3 loop spans 13 amino acids. Per the germline V gene, CDR1 is SGHDN and CDR2 is FVKESK. V shed 4 bases, J shed 8 bases, and the junction held 6 bases outside the gene matches. The chain's CDR3 is CASSPWTGFGYTF. In DNA, the CDR3 is TGTGCCAGCAGCCCCTGGACAGGGTTCGGCTACACCTTC.

The V call is TRBV14, the J call TRBJ1-2; TRBD1 is a possible D gene (5 bases). V was pared by 0 bases and J by 2 bases, with 16 bases between. CDR1 and CDR2 from the germline V gene are SGHDN and FVKESK. The length of the CDR3 is 17 residues. CDR3 loop: CASSQDWVRGKNYGYTF. CDR3 in DNA: TGTGCCAGCAGCCAAGATTGGGTTAGGGGAAAGAACTATGGCTACACCTTC.

This clone was seen once. The genes are TRBV10-2 and TRBJ1-1; unclear D gene. V gave up 2 bases and J gave up 4 bases, with 8 bases separating them. The length of the CDR3 is 13 residues. CDR1 and CDR2 (germline): WSHSY, SAAADI. The CDR3 nucleotides are TGCGCCAGCAGTGAGGGAGGGATCACTGAAGCTTTCTTT. Its translation is CASSEGGITEAFF.

This clone was counted a few times. The chain employs TRBV5-1 and TRBJ1-4; TRBD1 agrees at 7 bases. Losses at the gene ends were 4 bases for V and 3 bases for J; bases not matched to a gene: 3. Germline V gives CDR1 SGHRS, CDR2 YFSETQ. The CDR3 extends over 14 amino acids. The CDR3 nucleotides are TGCGCCAGCAGCCCTGGACAGGCTAATGAAAAACTGTTTTTT. This codes for CASSPGQANEKLFF.

This chain links TRBV18 with TRBJ2-3; tentatively, D is TRBD2 (6 bases). V lost 3 bases and J lost 5, with 12 bases in between. CDR1 is KGHSH, CDR2 LQKENI, per germline. The CDR3 runs to 14 residues. Here the CDR3 reads CASSPSSEGDTQYF. The DNA of the CDR3 is TGTGCCAGCTCACCGTCTAGCGAGGGAGATACGCAGTATTTT.

V and J are TRBV5-1 and TRBJ2-5; TRBD2 matches at 13 bases. CDR3 length: 19 amino acids. Germline V gene lookup returns CDR1 SGHRS and CDR2 YFSETQ. The ends lost 0 bases at V and 2 bases at J; junction bases unmatched: 10. The CDR3 loop is CASSLAWTSGRGPQETQYF. Here the CDR3 DNA reads TGCGCCAGCAGCTTGGCCTGGACTAGCGGGAGAGGTCCGCAAGAGACCCAGTACTTC.

The chain recombines TRBV11-2 with TRBJ1-1, with D perhaps TRBD1 (6 bases). V was cut by 0 bases and J by 8 bases, with 10 bases left in between. The CDR3 runs 13 residues. Germline loops: CDR1 SGHAT, CDR2 FQNNGV. CDR3 nucleotide sequence: TGTGCCAGCAGCTTAGACAGGGGTCGGGAAGCTTTCTTT. It yields the protein CASSLDRGREAFF.

CDR3 in DNA: TGTGCCAGCAGTTACGCCCAGGAGGGCTATGGCTACACCTTC. Translation gives CASSYAQEGYGYTF. V and J are TRBV6-5 and TRBJ1-2; D remains ambiguous. Germline V gene sequence: CDR1 MNHEY, CDR2 SVGAGI. There are 14 residues in the CDR3. Trimming left V 2 bases short and J 4 bases short, with 11 bases between.

The CDR3 sequence: CASSTLDRGEQYF. DNA of the CDR3: TGTGCCAGTAGTACATTGGACAGGGGCGAGCAGTACTTC. V gene TRBV19 combines with J gene TRBJ2-7; 9 positions agree with TRBD1. The germline CDR1 and CDR2 sequences are LNHDA and SQIVND (reference sequence). CDR3 length equals 13 residues. After removal of 4 bases from V and 6 bases from J, the junction contained 4 bases not matched to a gene.

The chain links TRBV15 to TRBJ2-3, with TRBD2 as a possible D gene (5 bases). CDR1 and CDR2 (germline): LNHNV, YYDKDF (reference sequence). CDR3 size: 16 residues. V was shortened by 2 bases and J by 3 bases, with 15 bases between the two germline ends. The CDR3 sequence: CATSRQQLTSTDTQYF. CDR3 coding DNA: TGTGCCACCAGCAGACAGCAACTTACTAGTACAGATACGCAGTATTTT. Complete variable domain (other parts from reference TRBV15 and TRBJ2-3): DAMVIQNPRYQVTQFGKPVTLSCSQTLNHNVMYWYQQKSSQAPKLLFHYYDKDFNNEADTPDNFQSRRPNTSFCFLDIRSPGLGDTAMYLCATSRQQLTSTDTQYFGPGTRLTVL.

This sequence joins TRBV19 and TRBJ1-5; tentatively, D is TRBD1 (5 bases). The CDR3 runs 15 residues. Trimming removed 10 bases at V and 0 bases at J, with 16 bases between. Germline assignment: CDR1 LNHDA and CDR2 SQIVND (reference sequence). The CDR3 spells CATQGREYSNQPQHF. The CDR3 region has the DNA TGTGCCACCCAGGGCAGGGAATATAGCAATCAGCCCCAGCATTTT.

The rearrangement joins TRBV28 to TRBJ1-2; a weak D match, TRBD1 (5 bases). Germline V gives CDR1 MDHEN, CDR2 SYDVKM. CDR3 length equals 15 residues. With 4 bases removed from V and 4 bases from J, the gap between germline ends came to 16 bases. CDR3 amino acids: CASSSTLRQFYGYTF. CDR3 in DNA: TGTGCCAGCAGTTCCACACTTCGACAGTTCTATGGCTACACCTTC.

The chain has TRBV11-2 and TRBJ2-1, with 7 nucleotides matching TRBD1. Germline CDR1 SGHAT, CDR2 FQNNGV. Trimming at V came to 4 bases and at J to 6 bases, leaving 15 bases not matched to a gene. The CDR3 contains 17 residues. In DNA, the CDR3 is TGTGCCAGCAGCTATGAGGGGGCGCTTAATGGGGTCAATGAGCAGTTCTTC. It translates to CASSYEGALNGVNEQFF.

The CDR3 loop reads CASSPPEGGIYGYTF. Written as DNA, the CDR3 is TGTGCCAGCTCACCGCCCGAGGGGGGGATCTATGGCTACACCTTC. The chain is built from TRBV18 and TRBJ1-2; TRBD1 might be the D (6 bases). Trimming left V 3 bases short and J 4 bases short, with 15 bases between. The V gene's germline CDR1 is KGHSH and CDR2 LQKENI. This CDR3 comprises 15 residues.

The chain recombines TRBV7-9 with TRBJ2-7; maybe TRBD2 (5 bases). Trimming cost V 7 bases and J 5 bases, with 18 bases left between them. Germline V gene data show CDR1 as SEHNR and CDR2 as FQNEAQ (reference sequence). The CDR3 consists of 14 residues. Written as DNA, the CDR3 is TGTGCCAGCAAGCCCGGGGATCGGTTCAACGAGCAGTACTTC. Protein product: CASKPGDRFNEQYF.

The rearrangement joins TRBV7-2 to TRBJ2-5; 14 bases are shared with TRBD2. V trimming: 2 bases; J trimming: 2 bases; junction bases outside the gene matches: 7. This CDR3 is 18 amino acids long. Germline lookup yields CDR1 SGHTA and CDR2 FQGNSA. The CDR3 DNA follows: TGTGCCAGCAGCTTAACTTTTCGACTAGCGGGAGGGCAAGAGACCCAGTACTTC. Protein sequence: CASSLTFRLAGGQETQYF. The full variable domain, rest sourced from reference TRBV7-2 and TRBJ2-5, is GAGVSQSPSNKVTEKGKDVELRCDPISGHTALYWYRQSLGQGLEFLIYFQGNSAPDKSGLPSDRFSAERTGGSVSTLTIQRTQQEDSAVYLCASSLTFRLAGGQETQYFGPGTRLLVL.

The V call is TRBV6-5, the J call TRBJ1-1; weak D call: TRBD1 (5 bases). Trimming pared 2 bases from V and 1 base from J, leaving 8 bases between. CDR3 size: 14 residues. Looked up from germline, CDR1 is MNHEY and CDR2 is SVGAGI. Here the CDR3 reads CASSYGQGNTEAFF. CDR3 sequence (DNA): TGTGCCAGCAGTTACGGTCAGGGGAACACTGAAGCTTTCTTT.

The J gene is TRBJ1-3, the V gene TRBV4-1; D is unclear. Looked up from germline, CDR1 is MGHRA and CDR2 is YSYEKL. The ends were cut back, 2 bases at V and 0 bases at J, with 17 bases in the middle. CDR3 length: 18 residues. The CDR3 region has the DNA TGCGCCAGCAGCCAACCCCCCCTGGGTCGGGGCTCTGGAAACACCATATATTTT. This codes for CASSQPPLGRGSGNTIYF.

This rearrangement joins TRBV6-5 to TRBJ2-5; maybe TRBD1 (5 bases). The CDR3 has 12 amino acids. Germline V gene data show CDR1 as MNHEY and CDR2 as SVGAGI. V shed 4 bases and J shed 5 bases, with 8 bases lying between them. Here the CDR3 reads CASSLKGETQYF. The DNA for the CDR3 is TGTGCCAGCAGTTTGAAGGGGGAGACCCAGTACTTC.

The V call is TRBV5-1, the J call TRBJ2-6; 7 nucleotides agree with TRBD1. V shed 3 bases, J shed 0 bases, and the junction held 3 bases outside the gene matches. This CDR3 is 16 amino acids long. Germline values: CDR1 SGHRS, CDR2 YFSETQ. The CDR3 DNA is TGCGCCAGCAGCTCGGGACAGCTCTCTGGGGCCAACGTCCTGACTTTC. This sequence encodes CASSSGQLSGANVLTF.

In this sample, this clone turned up a few times. The rearrangement links TRBV6-5 to TRBJ2-7; D possibly corresponds to TRBD1 (6 bases). V lost 8 bases to trimming and J lost 4 bases, with 9 bases between them. CDR1 MNHEY and CDR2 SVGAGI come from the germline V gene. The CDR3 runs 11 residues. In nucleotides, the CDR3 is TGTGCCAGCTCGGACAGTTACGAGCAGTACTTC. Translating gives CASSDSYEQYF.

This clone was found once. The chain has TRBV4-2 and TRBJ2-3, with 7 bases aligning to TRBD2. The germline CDR1 and CDR2 sequences are LGHNA and YNFKEQ. The CDR3 spans 18 residues. The V gene end was trimmed by 5 bases and the J gene end by 2 bases; junction bases not matched to a gene: 16. CDR3 protein: CASSSADGGGMITDTQYF. The CDR3 DNA sequence: TGTGCCAGCAGCAGCGCGGATGGGGGGGGAATGATCACAGATACGCAGTATTTT.

This chain joins TRBV5-1 and TRBJ2-3, with D tentatively TRBD2 (5 bases). The CDR3 runs 15 residues. Deletions cut 4 bases from V and 4 bases from J, with 16 bases between. CDR1 SGHRS and CDR2 YFSETQ come from the germline V gene. CDR3 sequence reads: CASSLLGVGADTQYF. CDR3 nucleotide sequence: TGCGCCAGCAGCCTCCTCGGGGTGGGCGCAGATACGCAGTATTTT.

J is TRBJ2-7 and V is TRBV4-1; D unresolved. Germline CDR1 is MGHRA and CDR2 is YSYEKL. This CDR3 spans 17 amino acids. Deletions cut 0 bases from V and 3 bases from J, with 18 bases between. The CDR3 reads CASSQDSVAAGGYEQYF. The CDR3 nucleotides read TGCGCCAGCAGCCAAGATTCAGTGGCGGCTGGCGGCTACGAGCAGTACTTC.

This clone came up once. V and J are TRBV30 and TRBJ2-1, with D possibly TRBD1 on 6 matching bases. From germline, CDR1 is GTSNPN and CDR2 SVGIG (reference sequence). The CDR3 is made up of 14 amino acids. V was pared by 1 base and J by 5 bases, with 12 bases between. CDR3 nucleotide sequence: TGTGCCTGGAGTGCTGGACAGCAACACAATGAGCAGTTCTTC. This gives the protein CAWSAGQQHNEQFF.

As regards this clone: Other DNA sequences in the same sample also yield this CDR3. The chain couples TRBV6-4 to TRBJ1-2; tentative D call: TRBD1 (5 bases). The V end lost 2 bases, the J end lost 4 bases, and 5 bases lay between the germline ends. Germline V gives CDR1 MRHNA, CDR2 SNTAGT. This CDR3 spans 12 amino acids. CDR3 protein: CASSDRGYGYTF. CDR3 coding DNA: TGTGCCAGCAGTGACAGGGGCTATGGCTACACCTTC.

J is TRBJ2-1 and V is TRBV7-2; 14 bases align to TRBD2. The V gene's germline CDR1 is SGHTA and CDR2 FQGNSA. The CDR3 sequence is 17 residues long. V shed 0 bases, J shed 8 bases, and the junction held 6 bases outside the gene matches. The CDR3 DNA reads TGTGCCAGCAGCTTAGCCCGACTAGCGGGAGGGCCAGATGAGCAGTTCTTC. This sequence encodes CASSLARLAGGPDEQFF.